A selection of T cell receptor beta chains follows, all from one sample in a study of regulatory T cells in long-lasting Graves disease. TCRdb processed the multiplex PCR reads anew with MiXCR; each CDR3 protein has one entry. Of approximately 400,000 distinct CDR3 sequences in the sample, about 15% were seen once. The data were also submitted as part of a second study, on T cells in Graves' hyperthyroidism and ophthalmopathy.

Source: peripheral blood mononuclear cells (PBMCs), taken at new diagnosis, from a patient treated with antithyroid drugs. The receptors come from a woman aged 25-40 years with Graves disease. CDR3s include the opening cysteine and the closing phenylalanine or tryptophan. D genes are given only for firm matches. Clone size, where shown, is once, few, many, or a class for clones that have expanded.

TGTGCCAGCAGCTCAATATCGACAGGAAACTATGGCTACACCTTC | CASSSISTGNYGYTF | TRBV7-9 | NA | NA | TRBJ1-2
TGTGCCAGTAGTTCATACCGGGTAATGAACACTGAAGCTTTCTTT | CASSSYRVMNTEAFF | TRBV19 | NA | NA | TRBJ1-1
TGTGCCAGCAGCCAAAACCCGGGACAGGGCAGGGAGCAGTACTTC | CASSQNPGQGREQYF | TRBV3-1 | TRBD1 | NA | TRBJ2-7
TGCAGCGTTGAGTCGGCCGGGAACACAGATACGCAGTATTTT | CSVESAGNTDTQYF | TRBV29-1 | NA | once | TRBJ2-3
TGTGCCTGGACTGGGACTAGCGGAGATACGCAGTATTTT | CAWTGTSGDTQYF | TRBV30 | TRBD2 | many | TRBJ2-3
TGCAGTGCTAGAGACTTGGGGGGAAGAGGCTACACCTTC | CSARDLGGRGYTF | TRBV20-1 | NA | many | TRBJ1-2
TGTGCCACCAGTGATTTGACGACTAGCGGAAACTACAATGAGCAGTTCTTC | CATSDLTTSGNYNEQFF | TRBV24-1 | TRBD2 | NA | TRBJ2-1
TGTGCCAGCAGCCAGCGCTTGGGACTACCCTACGAGCAGTTCTTC | CASSQRLGLPYEQFF | TRBV14 | TRBD2 | NA | TRBJ2-1
TGTGCCAGCAGCCTAAGGACAGGGTACGACAATGAGCAGTTCTTC | CASSLRTGYDNEQFF | TRBV7-6 | TRBD1 | few | TRBJ2-1
TGTGCCAGCAGTTTATCGGTTGATGGACCCTATAATTCACCCCTCCACTTT | CASSLSVDGPYNSPLHF | TRBV27 | NA | few | TRBJ1-6
TGCGCCAGCAGCTTGGGAGCAACAGAACAGTTCTTC | CASSLGATEQFF | TRBV5-1 | NA | many | TRBJ2-1
TGTGCCAGCAGCTCCTGGGGAGGGACCCCCTACAATGAGCAGTTCTTC | CASSSWGGTPYNEQFF | TRBV11-2 | TRBD2 | NA | TRBJ2-1